These 9 T cell receptor beta chains were all obtained from the same sample, sequenced in a study of T cell repertoires and Cas9 in healthy adults. Sequenced by immunoSEQ multiplex PCR; TCRdb stores in-frame clones only, minus some. Found here are 20,000 to 25,000 clones, about 92% of them singletons; the top ten hold 0.55% to 0.85%. The sequencing input was CD4+ effector T cells (CD127+, CD25-, CD137-, CD154-) from PBMCs; culture status not recorded. These receptors originate from a human donor in good health.

This chain joins TRBV12-5 and TRBJ1-1; 7 bases align to TRBD1. The CDR3 covers 16 residues. The J segment lost 4 bases and the V segment lost 2 bases, leaving 10 bases of the junction unmatched. Germline V lookup: CDR1 LGHNT, CDR2 FRNRAP. CDR3 loop: CASGLPPGQTFTEAFF. For the CDR3, the DNA is TGTGCTAGTGGTTTGCCACCGGGACAGACTTTCACTGAAGCTTTCTTT.

The chain has TRBV27 and TRBJ2-3, with D hard to call. CDR1 is MNHEY, CDR2 SMNVEV, per germline (reference sequence). The CDR3 is made up of 14 amino acids. Trimming took 4 bases from V and 1 from J, leaving 9 bases between them. The CDR3 here is CASSSPVGTDTQYF. CDR3 in DNA: TGTGCCAGCAGTTCCCCAGTAGGCACAGATACGCAGTATTTT.

This clone has a single count. The chain links TRBV11-2 to TRBJ1-2; 9 nucleotides line up with TRBD1. From germline, CDR1 is SGHAT and CDR2 FQNNGV. The CDR3 contains 13 residues. V was clipped by 5 bases and J by 8 bases; unmatched bases: 6. CDR3 protein: CASSDYRGQGYTF. The CDR3 DNA is TGTGCCAGCAGCGATTACAGGGGGCAGGGCTACACCTTC.

The chain joins TRBV19 to TRBJ1-1, with D hard to call. This CDR3 spans 13 amino acids. CDR1 is LNHDA and CDR2 is SQIVND in the germline V gene (reference sequence). V gave up 4 bases and J gave up 1 base, with 7 bases separating them. The CDR3 loop reads CASSNTKNTEAFF. The DNA of the CDR3 is TGTGCCAGTAGTAACACTAAGAACACTGAAGCTTTCTTT.

V and J are TRBV6-1 and TRBJ2-7; 9 bases line up with TRBD1. In germline, CDR1 is MNHNS, CDR2 SASEGT. The CDR3 totals 13 residues. J gave up 5 bases and V 6 bases, and 5 bases lay outside the gene matches. The CDR3 nucleotides are TGTGCCAGCAGCCGGGACAGGGCCGACGAGCAGTACTTC. Translating gives CASSRDRADEQYF.

V and J are TRBV10-3 and TRBJ2-3, with 10 bases that match TRBD2. There are 17 residues in the CDR3. Germline V gene data show CDR1 as ENHRY and CDR2 as SYGVKD. J was trimmed by 1 base and V by 3 bases; bases with no gene match: 7. The CDR3 nucleotides read TGTGCCATCAGTGACGGGGTAGCGGGGGGTCGCACAGATACGCAGTATTTT. Its translation: CAISDGVAGGRTDTQYF.

The chain combines TRBV28 with TRBJ1-2; a possible D gene is TRBD1 (6 bases). The CDR3 covers 13 residues. CDR1 is MDHEN and CDR2 is SYDVKM in the germline V gene. Trimming pared 7 bases from V and 4 bases from J, leaving 13 bases between. The CDR3 DNA is TGTGCCAGCACAGAGGGGGGACCCTATGGCTACACCTTC. It translates to CASTEGGPYGYTF.

This chain uses TRBV6-5 with TRBJ1-4, with D unresolved. The CDR3 is made up of 15 amino acids. Germline V gives CDR1 MNHEY, CDR2 SVGAGI. V gave up 0 bases and J gave up 1 base, with 6 bases separating them. Written as DNA, the CDR3 is TGTGCCAGCAGTTACTCGGGCGGAACTAATGAAAAACTGTTTTTT. This translates into CASSYSGGTNEKLFF.

The V gene is TRBV7-8, the J gene TRBJ2-1, with D uncertain. Trimming removed 5 bases from V and 7 bases from J, with 21 bases in between. CDR1 and CDR2 (germline): SGHVS, FQNEAQ. The CDR3 spans 16 residues. CDR3 sequence reads: CASSTIPTGLVNEQFF. The CDR3 nucleotides are TGTGCCAGCAGCACTATACCGACCGGTTTGGTAAATGAGCAGTTCTTC.